The 27 T cell receptor beta chains given below trace back to one sample, sequenced in a study of Graves' ophthalmopathy and Graves' hyperthyroidism. The authors amplified TCR beta CDR3 regions, and they did so from RNA transcripts for repertoire sequencing. First-round RT-PCR relied on HTBI primers, and a second-round multiplex PCR came next. TCRdb redid the calling of the multiplex PCR reads with MiXCR, one entry per CDR3 protein. Found here are about 740,000 distinct CDR3 sequences, 35% to 50% of them singletons; the top ten hold 40% to 55%. The sequenced material came from peripheral blood. The receptors derive from an adult man with Graves' ophthalmopathy.

This clonotype has only a few counts. The chain uses TRBV6-5 and TRBJ1-3; D not certain. Trimming left V 5 bases short and J 5 bases short, with 7 bases between. Germline-derived CDR1 and CDR2 are MNHEY and SVGAGI. The CDR3 extends over 12 amino acids. The CDR3 DNA is TGTGCCAGCAGTCGAGAACGAAACACCATATATTTT. It translates to CASSRERNTIYF.

Worth noting for this clonotype: At one of its ends the junction is not consistent with the germline gene, which may arise from a read error. J is TRBJ2-7 and V is TRBV25-1, with D possibly being TRBD1 (6 bases). The CDR3 length is 14 residues. Germline V gene sequence: CDR1 MGHDK, CDR2 SYGVNS. The CDR3 loop is CASSGDRTPHEQYF. In DNA form, the CDR3 reads TGTGCCAGTAGTGGAGACAGGACACCCCACGAGCAGTACTTC.

This clonotype was observed at least ten times. The chain carries TRBV7-9 and TRBJ2-7; D not certain. V was pared by 5 bases and J by 5 bases, with 7 bases between. The germline gives CDR1 SEHNR, CDR2 FQNEAQ (reference sequence). CDR3 length: 11 amino acids. CDR3: CASSPSDEQYF. In nucleotides, the CDR3 is TGTGCCAGCAGCCCGTCCGACGAGCAGTACTTC.

The chain joins TRBV14 to TRBJ1-6, with D uncertain. Trimming took 6 bases from V and 5 from J, leaving 14 bases between them. This CDR3 is 15 amino acids long. The germline V gene encodes CDR1 SGHDN and CDR2 FVKESK. The CDR3 is CASSASASHNSPLHF. Written as DNA, the CDR3 is TGTGCCAGCAGTGCTAGCGCCAGTCATAATTCACCCCTCCACTTT.

The CDR3 nucleotides read TGTGCCAGCAGCCCTGGGGGGTACTCTGGGGCCAACGTCCTGACTTTC. It yields the protein CASSPGGYSGANVLTF. The chain couples TRBV7-9 to TRBJ2-6; TRBD2 is a possible D gene (6 bases). Per the germline V gene, CDR1 is SEHNR and CDR2 is FQNEAQ (reference sequence). This CDR3 contains 16 residues. Trimming took 5 bases from V and 0 from J, leaving 11 bases between them. The whole variable domain, filled in from reference TRBV7-9 and TRBJ2-6, reads DTGVSQNPRHKITKRGQNVTFRCDPISEHNRLYWYRQTLGQGPEFLTYFQNEAQLEKSRLLSDRFSAERPKGSFSTLEIQRTEQGDSAMYLCASSPGGYSGANVLTFGAGSRLTVL.

The chain couples TRBV2 to TRBJ1-4; D remains unclear. V lost 5 bases, J lost 2 bases, and 18 bases lay in between. Germline CDR1 reads SNHLY; CDR2 reads FYNNEI. This CDR3 has 17 amino acids. This CDR3 is CASSYSLGYSTNEKLFF. The CDR3 DNA reads TGTGCCAGCAGTTACTCGTTGGGTTACTCGACTAATGAAAAACTGTTTTTT.

This clonotype has only one observation. A read error is possible here, since a much larger clone lies one base away. The chain links TRBV2 to TRBJ2-7; D may correspond to TRBD1 or TRBD2 (5 bases each). V lost 7 bases, J lost 2 bases, and 15 bases lay in between. Germline CDR1 reads SNHLY; CDR2 reads FYNNEI. The CDR3 covers 14 residues. The CDR3 protein is CASTPSGQAYEQYF. For the CDR3, the DNA is TGTGCCAGCACTCCGTCGGGGCAGGCCTACGAGCAGTACTTC.

Of note for this clonotype: A much larger clone sits a single nucleotide away, making a read error possible. V is TRBV5-1 and J is TRBJ1-1; 8 bases match TRBD1. The ends lost 5 bases at V and 6 bases at J; junction bases unmatched: 12. Germline V CDR1 and CDR2: SGHRS, YFSETQ. This CDR3 is built from 15 residues. The CDR3 bases are TGCGCCAGCAGAACGGATGGACAGGGTGTTTCTGAAGCTTTCTTT. Translation: CASRTDGQGVSEAFF.

This clonotype has only a few counts. The chain is built from TRBV9 and TRBJ1-4, with TRBD1 as a possible D gene (5 bases). Trimming pared 5 bases from V and 4 bases from J, leaving 12 bases between. The CDR3 runs 14 residues. Germline CDR1 reads SGDLS; CDR2 reads YYNGEE. The CDR3 reads CASSPTAFNEKLFF. The DNA of the CDR3 is TGTGCCAGCAGTCCGACAGCATTTAATGAAAAACTGTTTTTT.

This clonotype was seen a few times. The chain uses TRBV7-9 and TRBJ2-2, with D tentatively TRBD2 (6 bases). V was shortened by 9 bases and J by 0 bases, with 17 bases between the two germline ends. The CDR3 totals 16 residues. CDR1 SEHNR and CDR2 FQNEAQ come from the germline V gene (reference sequence). The CDR3 reads CASSPLAYSNTGELFF. The CDR3 DNA reads as TGTGCCAGTAGTCCGCTAGCGTACTCGAACACCGGGGAGCTGTTTTTT.

The rearrangement joins TRBV10-3 to TRBJ2-2, with D tentatively TRBD1 or TRBD2 (5 bases each). With 10 bases removed from V and 6 bases from J, the gap between germline ends came to 18 bases. The CDR3 loop spans 14 amino acids. In germline, CDR1 is ENHRY, CDR2 SYGVKD. This chain's CDR3 is CATRYGGAAGELFF. DNA for the CDR3: TGTGCCACACGTTATGGGGGAGCCGCCGGGGAGCTGTTTTTT.

V usage is TRBV5-4 and J usage is TRBJ1-6; 8 bases are a match to TRBD1. The V segment lost 0 bases and the J segment 8 bases; nucleotides outside the gene matches: 4. CDR1 and CDR2 (germline): SGHNT, YYREEE (reference sequence). This CDR3 comprises 15 residues. The CDR3 region is CASSLDRTGYSPLHF. The CDR3 nucleotides read TGTGCCAGCAGCTTGGATCGGACAGGGTATTCACCCCTCCACTTT.

The chain carries TRBV6-2 or TRBV6-3 and TRBJ1-1; D gene unclear. The CDR3 is 13 amino acids. CDR1 and CDR2 (germline): MNHEY, SVGEGT. Trimming removed 5 bases at V and 2 bases at J, with 9 bases between. The CDR3 loop reads CASSAVQNTEAFF. The CDR3 bases are TGTGCCAGCAGTGCGGTTCAAAACACTGAAGCTTTCTTT.

This clonotype was counted between two and nine times. V gene TRBV24-1 combines with J gene TRBJ2-5, with D perhaps matching TRBD1 or TRBD2 (6 bases each). Per the germline V gene, CDR1 is KGHDR and CDR2 is SFDVKD. The CDR3 is made up of 16 amino acids. Trimming stripped 3 bases from V and 0 bases from J, with 13 bases between. The DNA of the CDR3 is TGTGCCACCAGTGATATAAAGGGGGGCCACCAAGAGACCCAGTACTTC. Amino acid sequence: CATSDIKGGHQETQYF.

In this sample, this clonotype turned up many times. The chain is built from TRBV7-2 and TRBJ1-2; a weak D match, TRBD1 (6 bases). Trimming pared 5 bases from V and 7 bases from J, leaving 14 bases between. Germline assignment: CDR1 SGHTA and CDR2 FQGNSA. This CDR3 has 13 residues. The CDR3 reads CASSPWDTGGYTF. CDR3 sequence (DNA): TGTGCCAGCAGCCCCTGGGACACGGGTGGCTACACCTTC.

The gene calls are TRBV19 and TRBJ1-2; TRBD1 matches 8 bases. Germline CDR1 and CDR2: LNHDA and SQIVND (reference sequence). Trimming removed 4 bases from V and 4 bases from J; junction bases left unmatched: 5. There are 14 residues in the CDR3. CDR3 protein: CASSTPGQVYGYTF. In DNA, the CDR3 is TGTGCCAGTAGTACCCCGGGACAGGTCTATGGCTACACCTTC.

The chain uses TRBV6-6 and TRBJ2-7, with 8 bases that match TRBD2. The germline V gene encodes CDR1 MNHNY and CDR2 SVGAGI (reference sequence). The ends lost 1 base at V and 4 bases at J; junction bases unmatched: 3. The CDR3 loop spans 14 amino acids. The CDR3 DNA sequence: TGTGCCAGCAGTTACTTGGGCGGGAGGTACGAGCAGTACTTC. Encoded protein: CASSYLGGRYEQYF.

This chain links TRBV5-1 with TRBJ1-4; 9 bases are a match to TRBD1. CDR1 is SGHRS and CDR2 is YFSETQ in the germline V gene. The J segment lost 8 bases and the V segment lost 4 bases, leaving 9 bases of the junction unmatched. CDR3 size: 15 residues. The CDR3 sequence is CASSPVGTGYEKLFF. CDR3 sequence (DNA): TGCGCCAGCAGCCCGGTCGGGACAGGGTACGAAAAACTGTTTTTT.

This chain links TRBV19 with TRBJ2-5, with TRBD1 as a possible D gene (5 bases). Germline CDR1 is LNHDA and CDR2 is SQIVND (reference sequence). The CDR3 covers 13 residues. V lost 6 bases and J 2 bases, leaving 10 bases between the germline ends. The CDR3 protein is CASRITGQETQYF. The DNA of the CDR3 is TGTGCCAGTAGGATCACAGGACAAGAGACCCAGTACTTC.

The rearrangement uses TRBV12-3 or TRBV12-4 and TRBJ2-5; D ambiguous. There are 15 residues in the CDR3. Trimming removed 8 bases at V and 3 bases at J, with 19 bases between. The CDR3 bases are TGTGCCAGCTCCCCCCTGGCTACCGTAGAAGAGACCCAGTACTTC. Its protein is CASSPLATVEETQYF.

There are a few counts of this clonotype. The V gene is TRBV2, the J gene TRBJ2-5; tentatively, D is TRBD2 (6 bases). Germline loops: CDR1 SNHLY, CDR2 FYNNEI. Trimming took off 1 base at V and 0 bases at J, with 9 bases between the two ends. CDR3 length: 15 amino acids. In DNA form, the CDR3 reads TGTGCCAGCAGTGAAGATAGCGGTTACCAAGAGACCCAGTACTTC. Its translation is CASSEDSGYQETQYF.

This clonotype has only a few counts. At one end the junction does not follow the germline gene, possibly because of a read error. V is TRBV29-1 and J is TRBJ2-7; a weak D match, TRBD1 (5 bases). The germline CDR1 and CDR2 sequences are SQVTM and ANQGSEA. The CDR3 length is 12 residues. In DNA, the CDR3 is TGCAGCGTTCTCTCAGGGTCCTCCGAGCAGTACTTC. This encodes CSVLSGSSEQYF.

The V and J genes are TRBV9 and TRBJ2-6, with D perhaps matching TRBD1 or TRBD2 (5 bases each). The germline V gene has CDR1 SGDLS and CDR2 YYNGEE. There are 16 residues in the CDR3. V gave up 4 bases and J gave up 2 bases, with 13 bases separating them. The CDR3, as DNA: TGTGCCAGCAGCTTCGGTTGGGGGACTGGGGCCAACGTCCTGACTTTC. As protein: CASSFGWGTGANVLTF.

The chain has TRBV7-8 and TRBJ2-1; the match to TRBD2 covers 10 bases. CDR3 length equals 15 residues. Germline trimming cut 2 bases from V and 6 bases from J; bases unmatched to any gene: 4. The germline CDR1 and CDR2 sequences are SGHVS and FQNEAQ. The CDR3 nucleotides read TGTGCCAGCAGCTTATCTAGCGGGAGTGGCAATGAGCAGTTCTTC. Amino acid sequence: CASSLSSGSGNEQFF. Combining the CDR3 with reference TRBV7-8 and TRBJ2-1 gives the whole variable domain GAGVSQSPRYKVAKRGQDVALRCDPISGHVSLFWYQQALGQGPEFLTYFQNEAQLDKSGLPSDRFFAERPEGSVSTLKIQRTQQEDSAVYLCASSLSSGSGNEQFFGPGTRLTVL.

The genes are TRBV2 and TRBJ1-6; 7 nucleotides agree with TRBD1. Germline V CDR1 and CDR2: SNHLY, FYNNEI. J was trimmed by 10 bases and V by 6 bases; bases with no gene match: 9. The CDR3 sequence is 14 residues long. The CDR3 DNA sequence: TGTGCCAGCAGCCACACAGGGGTAGGATCACCCCTCCACTTT. This translates into CASSHTGVGSPLHF.

This clonotype has just a few counts. The genes are TRBV20-1 and TRBJ2-6, with 8 bases aligning to TRBD1. The ends lost 7 bases at V and 0 bases at J; junction bases unmatched: 14. Germline V gene sequence: CDR1 DFQATT, CDR2 SNEGSKA (reference sequence). The CDR3 spans 18 residues. The CDR3 here is CSVPDRTGRSSGANVLTF. CDR3 coding DNA: TGCAGTGTCCCTGACCGGACAGGGCGATCCTCTGGGGCCAACGTCCTGACTTTC.

This clonotype was counted ten times or more. The rearrangement uses TRBV2 and TRBJ1-6; 7 positions agree with TRBD1. The CDR3 spans 15 residues. Germline CDR1 and CDR2: SNHLY and FYNNEI. J gave up 6 bases and V 3 bases, and 5 bases lay outside the gene matches. The DNA of the CDR3 is TGTGCCAGCAGTGAGACAGGGAACCCTAATTCACCCCTCCACTTT. This gives the protein CASSETGNPNSPLHF.